The 18 T cell receptor beta chains presented below share a single source sample, sequenced in a study of breast tumors, draining lymph nodes, adjacent tissues. Each CDR3 protein is one row after TCRdb ran MiXCR on the multiplex PCR reads. This sample yields about 230,000 distinct CDR3 sequences, of which about 30% are seen a single time; approximately 1.4% belongs to the top ten. Samples came from axillary lymph nodes draining the breast cancer. Sequenced material: axillary lymph node tissue. The receptors derive from a female donor with breast cancer. Some clones in this sample may be carry-over from other donors' samples.

Of note for this clonotype: A much larger clone sits a single nucleotide away, making a read error possible. The chain is built from TRBV9 and TRBJ1-2, with a possible D match to TRBD1 (5 bases). The CDR3 covers 15 residues. Per the germline V gene, CDR1 is SGDLS and CDR2 is YYNGEE. The DNA for the CDR3 is TGTGCCAGCAGCGCCACAGGTTCGTCGGACTATGGCTCCACCTTC. Its protein is CASSATGSSDYGSTF.

The genes are TRBV9 and TRBJ2-2; unclear D gene. V shed 0 bases and J shed 8 bases, with 8 bases lying between them. Germline loops: CDR1 SGDLS, CDR2 YYNGEE. There are 13 residues in the CDR3. This CDR3 reads CASSVESVGELFF. The CDR3 region has the DNA TGTGCCAGCAGCGTAGAGTCAGTGGGGGAGCTGTTTTTT.

J is TRBJ1-5 and V is TRBV24-1; unclear D gene. V was trimmed by 0 bases and J by 8 bases, leaving 1 base between them. In germline, CDR1 is KGHDR, CDR2 SFDVKD. The CDR3 spans 11 residues. The CDR3 is CATSDLKPQHF. The CDR3 DNA sequence: TGTGCCACCAGTGATTTGAAGCCCCAGCATTTT.

In this sample, this clonotype turned up a few times. Given a much more abundant clone one base away, this may be a read error. This chain links TRBV6-5 with TRBJ2-2; D assignment may be TRBD1 or TRBD2 (6 bases each). The germline CDR1 and CDR2 sequences are MNHEY and SVGAGI. CDR3 length: 16 residues. The CDR3 DNA is TGTGCCAGCAGTCACTCAAGGGGGGCGGGGACCGGGGAGCTGTTTTTT. Translation gives CASSHSRGAGTGELFF.

The rearrangement joins TRBV29-1 to TRBJ2-1; 9 nucleotides match TRBD2. Trimming removed 6 bases from V and 12 bases from J; junction bases left unmatched: 24. The CDR3 totals 17 residues. The germline V gene encodes CDR1 SQVTM and CDR2 ANQGSEA. CDR3 in DNA: TGCAGCGTCGCCGGGGACACCGTCGGTGGTAGCGGGAGTAGGCAGTTCTTC. Its translation is CSVAGDTVGGSGSRQFF.

This clonotype was observed at least ten times. This chain connects TRBV3-1 to TRBJ2-1, with a possible D match to TRBD1 (6 bases). Trimming shortened V by 4 bases and J by 6 bases, and 10 bases separated the two germline ends. The CDR3 loop spans 13 amino acids. Germline loops: CDR1 LGHDT, CDR2 YNNKEL (reference sequence). The CDR3 reads CASSRQGPNEQFF. As DNA, the CDR3 is TGTGCCAGCAGCCGCCAGGGGCCCAATGAGCAGTTCTTC.

This clonotype appeared many times. The rearrangement joins TRBV2 to TRBJ2-3; D ambiguous. From germline, CDR1 is SNHLY and CDR2 FYNNEI. Between the trimmed V and J ends, which lost 5 bases and 1 base, there was a span of 10 bases. This CDR3 has 14 residues. The CDR3 DNA follows: TGTGCCAGCAGTAGCGATATGGGCACAGATACGCAGTATTTT. Protein sequence: CASSSDMGTDTQYF.

There are many counts of this clonotype. The chain joins TRBV18 to TRBJ2-5; 7 bases are shared with TRBD2. V dropped 2 bases and J dropped 3; count of bases not matched to a gene: 3. This CDR3 spans 14 amino acids. CDR1 is KGHSH and CDR2 is LQKENI in the germline V gene. DNA for the CDR3: TGTGCCAGCTCACCAGGGCTAGCGGAAGAGACCCAGTACTTC. Translation gives CASSPGLAEETQYF.

A few counts support this clonotype. The chain couples TRBV5-4 to TRBJ2-1; TRBD2 agrees at 7 bases. Germline V lookup: CDR1 SGHNT, CDR2 YYREEE (reference sequence). V lost 0 bases to trimming and J lost 10 bases; unmatched junction nucleotides: 7. This CDR3 has 14 residues. CDR3 residues: CASSLVLADGEQFF. Here the CDR3 DNA reads TGTGCCAGCAGCTTGGTTCTAGCGGATGGGGAGCAGTTCTTC.

Points on this clonotype: An end of the junction differs from the germline gene, which may be a read error. The chain has TRBV20-1 and TRBJ1-1, with 7 bases that match TRBD1. In germline, CDR1 is DFQATT, CDR2 SNEGSKA (reference sequence). The CDR3 runs to 13 residues. CDR3 DNA: TGCAGCCCCCGGGGGACAGCGAACACTGAAGATTTCTTT. This encodes CSPRGTANTEDFF.

CDR3 DNA sequence: TGTGCGCGTCCCAAGGGGGGTAGGTCCAATGAGCAGTTCTTC. It translates to CARPKGGRSNEQFF. V usage is TRBV25-1 and J usage is TRBJ2-1, with D perhaps TRBD1 or TRBD2 (6 bases each). CDR1 and CDR2 from the germline V gene are MGHDK and SYGVNS. The CDR3 sequence is 14 residues long.

As regards this clonotype: With a much larger clone just one base away, this may be a read error. V usage is TRBV20-1 and J usage is TRBJ2-7; the D is unclear. The CDR3 spans 15 residues. V dropped 5 bases and J dropped 0 bases, with 17 bases sitting between them. From germline, CDR1 is DFQATT and CDR2 SNEGSKA (reference sequence). The CDR3 DNA reads as TGCAGTGCTCCCCGCACCGTCACAACCTCCTACGAGCAGTACTTC. This encodes CSAPRTVTTSYEQYF.

As to this clonotype: A much larger clone sits a single nucleotide away, making a read error possible. This sequence joins TRBV7-2 and TRBJ2-5; 9 bases match TRBD1. Germline CDR1 is SGHTA and CDR2 is FQGNSA. The CDR3 is made up of 15 amino acids. The CDR3 DNA sequence: TGTGCCAGCAGCCTACTCTCCGGGACAGGGAAGCCCCAGCACTTC. As protein: CASSLLSGTGKPQHF.

V gene TRBV4-3 combines with J gene TRBJ1-4, with 8 bases that match TRBD1. Per germline, CDR1 LGHNA and CDR2 YSLEER. V lost 5 bases to trimming and J lost 8 bases; unmatched junction nucleotides: 22. This CDR3 contains 19 residues. In DNA, the CDR3 is TGCGCCAGCAGCTTAGAATTTAGGACAGGGTCCCCTGGGTGGGAAAAACTGTTTTTT. It yields the protein CASSLEFRTGSPGWEKLFF.

This clonotype occurred many times. The CDR3 protein is CASSLGGRDLGYTF. Here the CDR3 DNA reads TGTGCCAGCAGCTTAGGAGGCCGGGATCTTGGCTACACCTTC. V and J are TRBV7-9 and TRBJ1-2; D is uncertain. Germline V CDR1 and CDR2: SEHNR, FQNEAQ (reference sequence). V was shortened by 1 base and J by 7 bases, with 13 bases between the two germline ends. This CDR3 has 14 amino acids.

This clonotype was seen repeatedly, ten times or more. V gene TRBV15 combines with J gene TRBJ2-3; maybe TRBD2 (6 bases). V gave up 1 base and J gave up 5 bases, with 13 bases separating them. Per the germline V gene, CDR1 is LNHNV and CDR2 is YYDKDF (reference sequence). CDR3 length: 15 residues. CDR3 in DNA: TGTGCCACCAGCAGAGGGGACTGGCGGGGAGATACGCAGTATTTT. Translating it yields CATSRGDWRGDTQYF.

The genes are TRBV7-2 and TRBJ2-3; maybe TRBD1 (7 bases). V lost 2 bases, J lost 6 bases, and 21 bases lay in between. The CDR3 loop spans 17 amino acids. CDR1 is SGHTA, CDR2 FQGNSA, per germline. The CDR3 nucleotides read TGTGCCAGCAGCTTAACGGCAGGGGGGACCCTTGCTGATACGCAGTATTTT. Encoded protein: CASSLTAGGTLADTQYF.

This clonotype was seen ten or more times. As DNA, the CDR3 is TGTGCCAGCAGCAAAATGGACAGGGCTCGCGATACGCAGTATTTT. It yields the protein CASSKMDRARDTQYF. This sequence joins TRBV13 and TRBJ2-3, with TRBD1 identical over 8 bases. The CDR3 totals 15 residues. J lost 6 bases, V lost 5 bases, and 10 bases had no gene match. Germline V gives CDR1 PRHDT, CDR2 FYEKMQ (reference sequence). The complete variable domain, with remaining parts taken from reference TRBV13 and TRBJ2-3, reads AAGVIQSPRHLIKEKRETATLKCYPIPRHDTVYWYQQGPGQDPQFLISFYEKMQSDKGSIPDRFSAQQFSDYHSELNMSSLELGDSALYFCASSKMDRARDTQYFGPGTRLTVL.